This T cell receptor (beta chain) was found in a study of blood T cell repertoires in COVID-19. As for the study in general: Sources were T cells, B-cell-depleted T cells, or PBMCs; the material itself was cDNA or gDNA.

In terms of age and location, participants ranged from roughly 18 to 90 years and lived in approximately 24 US areas. Sequenced by immunoSEQ multiplex PCR; TCRdb stores in-frame clones only, minus some. The top ten clones hold 1.7% of a sample with some 270,000 clones, approximately 88% of them seen once. Deletions cut 4 bases from V and 0 bases from J, with 12 bases between. The V gene's germline CDR1 is SQVTM and CDR2 ANQGSEA. CDR3 size: 14 residues. The sequencing sample was made of PBMCs or T cells enriched from blood (not recorded which). This chain connects TRBV29-1 to TRBJ1-2; a weak D match, TRBD1 (6 bases). The TCR was taken from a woman between 40 and 55 years old who had recovered from COVID-19. CDR3 sequence reads: CSVANRVANYGYTF. The CDR3 nucleotides read TGCAGCGTTGCAAACAGGGTGGCTAACTATGGCTACACCTTC.